The present entry profiles one TCR beta chain with its context. This clone was seen a single time. Its antigen remains undetermined. No clone much larger than this one lies a single base away; base qualities are absent. As encoded in the germline V gene, CDR1 is SGHTA while CDR2 is FQGNSA. V is trimmed back by 5 bases and J by 7 bases, and the junction contains 8 bases that no gene match accounts for. From the cysteine up to the phenylalanine, the CDR3 has a length of 13 residues. The CDR3 DNA has 39 bases and is translated from base 1. This sample stems from a study of blood T cell repertoires in COVID-19 (dated by TCRdb to about 2020). A note on the overall study: Collaborator samples came from the United States, Italy and Spain and covered acute and convalescent phases of COVID-19. The material from the prospective study consisted of cDNA or gDNA derived from T cells, B-cell-depleted T cells, or PBMCs. The dataset comprised deeply sampled blood TCRbeta repertoires from subjects exposed to, actively infected with, or recovered from COVID-19. The repertoires were released in a freely available public database intended as a resource for research on the immune response to SARS-CoV-2. The samples were drawn from two sources: the first 160 participants of the ongoing ImmuneRACE study, and fewer than 1,500 subjects contributed by 6 global collaborators. Nearly every sample came with metadata listing a de-identified subject ID, COVID-19 status, age in years and sex. Where available, HLA class I and class II types were taken from metadata supplied by the sample provider and were not determined by assay-based typing. Overall study outcomes, separate from this receptor: The quantity of clinical and demographic metadata differed by source and by participant and was supplied without curation.

TCRbeta CDR3 regions were amplified from genomic DNA by means of the immunoSEQ Assay, a bias-controlled multiplex PCR. The study's processing was this. The number of nucleated cells in each sample was estimated by amplification of reference gene primers within the assay. To quantify the absolute abundance of each unique TCRbeta CDR3 rearrangement, sequence reads were collapsed and filtered. Productive Simpson clonality was computed per sample as the square root of Simpson's diversity index over productive rearrangements. What TCRdb holds here is the immuneACCESS table cut down to in-frame rearrangements. Part of the clones is not present; checked against another copy, under half of the missing clones reflect an unresolved V gene, and the others are unexplained. D and trimming were read from the DNA, whereas the V and J calls and clone size are those reported in that table. The sample contains 100,000 to 110,000 clones, 70% to 80% of them found a single time. The ten largest account for 31% of the sample.

Whole blood was collected in K2EDTA tubes by collaborating institutions according to the institutions' own protocols. For TCRbeta analysis, collaborators shipped samples as frozen whole blood, isolated PBMCs, or DNA extracted from either of those sample types. The rearranged chain carries TRBV7-2 and TRBJ2-7, with 7 bases in between that match TRBD1. The receptor was derived from a man aged 70 or older with active or convalescent COVID-19. The sample was peripheral blood. The nucleotides read TGTGCCAGCAGCCTTACAGGGGCCGGAGAGCAGTACTTC. The resulting protein is CASSLTGAGEQYF.